This passage covers 20 T cell receptor beta chains from one sample sequenced in a study of cytomegalovirus exposure and HLA in healthy donors. PCR amplification relied on 60 Vbeta primers (plus 13 Jbeta primers). Sequenced by immunoSEQ multiplex PCR; TCRdb stores in-frame clones only, minus some. Of 160,000 or so clones listed, roughly 84% are singletons. Sequenced material: PBMCs. These receptors all come from a man younger than 45 in good health and CMV-seronegative.

Only one count was recorded for this clone. This rearrangement joins TRBV4-1 to TRBJ2-3; 8 nucleotides match TRBD2. V gave up 2 bases and J gave up 5 bases; unmatched junction bases: 9. This CDR3 contains 16 residues. Germline-derived CDR1 and CDR2 are MGHRA and YSYEKL. CDR3 protein: CASSQTSGKRGDTQYF. CDR3 coding DNA: TGCGCCAGCAGCCAAACTAGCGGAAAAAGGGGAGATACGCAGTATTTT.

This chain connects TRBV6-5 to TRBJ2-5; 9 bases match TRBD1. The end of the DNA is better explained by TRBJ2-7, so the J call may be wrong. The CDR3 consists of 14 residues. CDR1 is MNHEY and CDR2 is SVGAGI in the germline V gene. This chain's CDR3 is CASSYGQGSFEQYF. Here the CDR3 DNA reads TGTGCCAGCAGCTACGGACAGGGGTCTTTCGAGCAGTACTTC.

The chain employs TRBV5-6 and TRBJ1-2; tentative D call: TRBD1 (5 bases). Per the germline V gene, CDR1 is SGHDT and CDR2 is YYEEEE. The V end was cut by 4 bases, the J end by 4 bases, with 14 bases between. This CDR3 spans 14 amino acids. DNA of the CDR3: TGTGCCAGCAGCCCTCAGGGCCTCGGCTATGGCTACACCTTC. It encodes CASSPQGLGYGYTF.

This clone was seen a single time. The chain employs TRBV7-3 and TRBJ2-1; TRBD2 agrees at 10 bases. The germline V gene has CDR1 SGHTA and CDR2 FQGTGA. The CDR3 contains 18 residues. V dropped 4 bases and J dropped 3; count of bases not matched to a gene: 12. CDR3 region: CASSSTLAGVPRYNEQFF. For the CDR3, the DNA is TGTGCCAGCAGCTCCACCCTAGCGGGGGTGCCCCGCTACAATGAGCAGTTCTTC.

About this clone: Other nucleotide sequences from this sample produce the same CDR3. The genes are TRBV19 and TRBJ2-7, with 10 bases identical to TRBD1. Trimming at V came to 4 bases and at J to 9 bases, leaving 15 bases not matched to a gene. CDR3 length: 16 residues. Germline values: CDR1 LNHDA, CDR2 SQIVND (reference sequence). The CDR3 loop is CASSTLPGQGRLGQYF. Here the CDR3 DNA reads TGTGCCAGTAGTACCCTACCGGGACAGGGGCGGTTAGGGCAGTACTTC.

There are a few counts of this clone. The chain combines TRBV18 with TRBJ1-2; TRBD1 matches at 8 bases. The V segment lost 3 bases and the J segment 4 bases; nucleotides outside the gene matches: 4. The CDR3 length is 14 residues. Germline assignment: CDR1 KGHSH and CDR2 LQKENI. CDR3 sequence reads: CASSPTGTGYGYTF. In DNA, the CDR3 is TGTGCCAGCTCACCGACCGGGACAGGCTATGGCTACACCTTC.

This rearrangement joins TRBV6-5 to TRBJ1-1, with D possibly matching TRBD1 (6 bases). V lost 7 bases and J 4 bases, leaving 16 bases between the germline ends. CDR1 and CDR2 (germline): MNHEY, SVGAGI. This CDR3 is built from 14 residues. The CDR3 region has the DNA TGTGCCAGCACCGCGACAGCCAGGGGCACTGAAGCTTTCTTT. This codes for CASTATARGTEAFF.

The V call is TRBV7-6, the J call TRBJ2-7; tentatively, D is TRBD1 (5 bases). Germline lookup yields CDR1 SGHVS and CDR2 FNYEAQ. Trimming stripped 0 bases from V and 1 base from J, with 13 bases between. The CDR3 consists of 16 residues. The CDR3 loop is CASSLAGRPPSYEQYF. Here the CDR3 DNA reads TGTGCCAGCAGCTTAGCGGGGCGGCCGCCATCCTACGAGCAGTACTTC.

This sequence joins TRBV6-5 and TRBJ2-1; the match to TRBD2 covers 9 bases. J was trimmed by 8 bases and V by 0 bases; bases with no gene match: 5. Germline CDR1 is MNHEY and CDR2 is SVGAGI. The CDR3 runs to 15 residues. CDR3 amino acids: CASSYSGLAGYEQFF. CDR3 sequence (DNA): TGTGCCAGCAGTTACTCCGGCCTAGCGGGGTATGAGCAGTTCTTC.

This sequence joins TRBV10-3 and TRBJ1-1; 9 nucleotides agree with TRBD1. The CDR3 extends over 15 amino acids. CDR1 and CDR2 from the germline V gene are ENHRY and SYGVKD. V lost 5 bases to trimming and J lost 5 bases; unmatched junction nucleotides: 9. The CDR3 DNA sequence: TGTGCCATCAGTAAGCAACAGGGGGCGGGTACTGAAGCTTTCTTT. Its translation: CAISKQQGAGTEAFF.

The chain uses TRBV4-3 and TRBJ2-7; D unclear. Trimming took 0 bases from V and 0 from J, leaving 9 bases between them. CDR1 and CDR2 (germline): LGHNA, YSLEER. This CDR3 region has 15 residues. The CDR3 is CASSQDATASYEQYF. CDR3 in DNA: TGCGCCAGCAGCCAAGATGCAACAGCCTCCTACGAGCAGTACTTC.

The V gene is TRBV7-9, the J gene TRBJ1-4, with D hard to call. CDR3 length: 15 amino acids. Germline V gives CDR1 SEHNR, CDR2 FQNEAQ (reference sequence). V dropped 5 bases and J dropped 0 bases, with 10 bases sitting between them. The CDR3 loop is CASSPEGATNEKLFF. CDR3 nucleotide sequence: TGTGCCAGCAGCCCAGAGGGAGCAACTAATGAAAAACTGTTTTTT.

The V call is TRBV7-2, the J call TRBJ2-3, with D tentatively TRBD1 (6 bases). The germline V and J ends were trimmed by 11 bases and 2 bases, with 23 bases remaining between them. This CDR3 spans 16 amino acids. From germline, CDR1 is SGHTA and CDR2 FQGNSA. The CDR3 sequence: CAGRDTPQSPTDTQYF. CDR3 coding DNA: TGTGCCGGACGGGACACTCCCCAATCCCCCACAGATACGCAGTATTTT.

J is TRBJ2-6 and V is TRBV1; the table's D call, TRBD2, has no DNA check behind it. TRBV1 is shown as a pseudogene. The CDR3 contains 21 residues. Here the CDR3 reads CTSSQWSFGGEQRSGANVLTF. The CDR3 DNA reads as TGCACCAGCAGCCAATGGTCTTTCGGGGGGGAACAGCGCTCTGGGGCCAACGTCCTGACTTTC.

The V gene is TRBV6-1, the J gene TRBJ2-3; D is undetermined. The CDR3 covers 14 residues. Germline V lookup: CDR1 MNHNS, CDR2 SASEGT. V lost 1 base to trimming and J lost 5 bases, with 10 bases between them. The chain's CDR3 is CASSEGLEGDTQYF. CDR3 nucleotides: TGTGCCAGCAGTGAAGGTCTAGAAGGAGATACGCAGTATTTT.

The rearrangement uses TRBV7-9 and TRBJ2-7; TRBD2 matches 8 bases. This CDR3 is 14 amino acids long. Per the germline V gene, CDR1 is SEHNR and CDR2 is FQNEAQ (reference sequence). V gave up 7 bases and J gave up 0 bases; unmatched junction bases: 5. The CDR3 here is CASTVGTSSYEQYF. In DNA, the CDR3 is TGTGCCAGCACAGTCGGGACTAGCTCCTACGAGCAGTACTTC.

The genes are TRBV15 and TRBJ1-1; D perhaps matches TRBD1 (6 bases). CDR1 is LNHNV, CDR2 YYDKDF, per germline (reference sequence). V was pared by 5 bases and J by 6 bases, with 7 bases between. CDR3 length equals 11 residues. As DNA, the CDR3 is TGTGCCACCAGCTCAGGGGCTGAAGCTTTCTTT. This translates into CATSSGAEAFF.

The V gene is TRBV7-9, the J gene TRBJ2-1; 13 bases fit TRBD2. The germline gives CDR1 SEHNR, CDR2 FQNEAQ (reference sequence). The V segment lost 5 bases and the J segment 1 base; nucleotides outside the gene matches: 8. The CDR3 consists of 18 residues. The CDR3 protein is CASSLPTSGRNSYNEQFF. DNA of the CDR3: TGTGCCAGCAGCCTCCCGACTAGCGGGAGGAATTCCTACAATGAGCAGTTCTTC. Based on the CDR3 plus reference TRBV7-9 and TRBJ2-1, the full variable domain is DTGVSQNPRHKITKRGQNVTFRCDPISEHNRLYWYRQTLGQGPEFLTYFQNEAQLEKSRLLSDRFSAERPKGSFSTLEIQRTEQGDSAMYLCASSLPTSGRNSYNEQFFGPGTRLTVL.

The chain combines TRBV5-5 with TRBJ1-5, with D perhaps TRBD1 (6 bases). The CDR3 is 15 amino acids. The V gene's germline CDR1 is SGHKS and CDR2 YYEKEE (reference sequence). Trimming removed 4 bases from V and 4 bases from J, with 15 bases in between. DNA for the CDR3: TGTGCCAGCAGCCTTACCGGGACATCAAATCAGCCCCAGCATTTT. Translating it yields CASSLTGTSNQPQHF.

The chain employs TRBV6-1 and TRBJ1-5, with 7 nucleotides matching TRBD1. CDR3 length equals 15 residues. The trim removed 3 bases at V and 8 bases at J, leaving 10 bases unmatched. CDR1 is MNHNS and CDR2 is SASEGT in the germline V gene. The CDR3 reads CASSDWDSGLEPQHF. The CDR3 DNA reads TGTGCCAGCAGTGACTGGGACAGCGGTCTAGAGCCCCAGCATTTT.